Following are 9 T cell receptor beta chains from one sample sequenced in a study of cytomegalovirus exposure and HLA in healthy donors. Primers included in the PCR were 60 Vbeta and 13 Jbeta primers. Only in-frame clones appear in the TCRdb table, and some are missing; sequencing was by immunoSEQ multiplex PCR. The repertoire holds about 110,000 clones, with around 75% as singletons. The specimen sequenced was PBMCs. The receptors originated from a female donor in good health and CMV-seronegative.

The V and J genes are TRBV6-1 and TRBJ2-2, with 7 bases matching TRBD2. This CDR3 is built from 15 residues. Germline loops: CDR1 MNHNS, CDR2 SASEGT. The V gene end was trimmed by 7 bases and the J gene end by 6 bases; junction bases not matched to a gene: 11. CDR3 sequence reads: CASNLMQGGPGELFF. CDR3 coding DNA: TGTGCCAGCAACCTGATGCAGGGAGGGCCCGGGGAGCTGTTTTTT.

This rearrangement joins TRBV18 to TRBJ2-1; D possibly corresponds to TRBD2 (6 bases). CDR1 and CDR2 from the germline V gene are KGHSH and LQKENI. With 6 bases removed from V and 9 bases from J, the gap between germline ends came to 18 bases. The CDR3 sequence is 14 residues long. For the CDR3, the DNA is TGTGCCAGCTCCCCATTAGGAGGGGATAGTGAGCAGTTCTTC. Its protein is CASSPLGGDSEQFF.

The rearrangement uses TRBV4-1 and TRBJ2-7, with 7 bases lining up with TRBD1. CDR1 and CDR2 (germline): MGHRA, YSYEKL. This CDR3 has 16 amino acids. V shed 4 bases, J shed 4 bases, and the junction held 13 bases outside the gene matches. The CDR3 spells CASSPTEGDSRYEQYF. In nucleotides, the CDR3 is TGCGCCAGCAGCCCCACCGAGGGGGACAGCCGGTACGAGCAGTACTTC.

The chain is built from TRBV4-3 and TRBJ2-1; 7 bases align to TRBD2. Trimming at V came to 0 bases and at J to 2 bases, leaving 7 bases not matched to a gene. Looked up from germline, CDR1 is LGHNA and CDR2 is YSLEER. This CDR3 is 17 amino acids long. The CDR3 region is CASSQEGSGFPYNEQFF. The CDR3 bases are TGCGCCAGCAGCCAAGAGGGTAGCGGGTTTCCCTACAATGAGCAGTTCTTC.

V usage is TRBV21-1 and J usage is TRBJ2-4; TRBD2, the table's D call, was not compared with the DNA. TRBV21-1 constitutes a pseudogene. This CDR3 has 14 amino acids. CDR3 loop: CASSNGGDKNIQYF. CDR3 coding DNA: TGTGCCAGCAGCAACGGGGGGGATAAAAACATTCAGTACTTC.

J is TRBJ2-3 and V is TRBV11-3; no clear D. The CDR3 is made up of 12 amino acids. CDR1 and CDR2 from the germline V gene are SGHNT and YENEEA. V lost 5 bases and J lost 2, with 5 bases in between. The CDR3 here is CASSQHTDTQYF. In nucleotides, the CDR3 is TGTGCCAGCAGCCAACACACAGATACGCAGTATTTT.

The J gene is TRBJ2-7, the V gene TRBV6-6; D is possibly TRBD1 (5 bases). The V gene lost 7 bases and the J gene lost 2 bases, with 12 bases spanning the gap. Germline loops: CDR1 MNHNY, CDR2 SVGAGI (reference sequence). CDR3 length: 13 residues. The CDR3 region has the DNA TGTGCCAGCAATATAGACAGAGCCTACGAGCAGTACTTC. Translating gives CASNIDRAYEQYF.

The J gene is TRBJ2-7, the V gene TRBV18, with 9 bases identical to TRBD1. Germline lookup yields CDR1 KGHSH and CDR2 LQKENI. This CDR3 has 16 amino acids. V shed 3 bases, J shed 2 bases, and the junction held 8 bases outside the gene matches. The CDR3 sequence: CASSPGPGQGTYEQYF. The CDR3 bases are TGTGCCAGCTCACCGGGTCCGGGACAGGGAACCTACGAGCAGTACTTC.

The CDR3 region has the DNA TGTGCCTGGAGTGTACCGGGCAGGGTGGGTGGCTACACCTTC. Translated: CAWSVPGRVGGYTF. The chain uses TRBV30 and TRBJ1-2, with a weak D call TRBD1 (5 bases). Trimming took 0 bases from V and 7 from J, leaving 15 bases between them. Germline V gene sequence: CDR1 GTSNPN, CDR2 SVGIG (reference sequence). This CDR3 region has 14 residues. Looking up the rest from reference TRBV30 and TRBJ1-2 gives the full variable domain: SQTIHQWPATLVQPVGSPLSLECTVEGTSNPNLYWYRQAAGRGLQLLFYSVGIGQISSEVPQNLSASRPQDRQFILSSKKLLLSDSGFYLCAWSVPGRVGGYTFGSGTRLTVV.